This TCR beta chain was observed in a study of shared clonotypes between healthy human individuals. A remark on this clone: Its antigen remains unknown.

This CDR3 contains 17 residues. V gave up 5 bases and J gave up 7 bases, with 24 bases separating them. The germline CDR1 and CDR2 sequences are SGHVS and FNYEAQ. Naive-designated CD8 cells lacked CD45RO, were positively enriched for CCR7, and omitted terminally differentiated effector memory CD45RA+ cells. The study's findings and limits: For naive CD4 cells, around 5% of clonotypes were shared across a few donors.

Source study methods: Junction-only immunoSEQ data arrived without quality scores, meaning filtering differed. Sequenced by immunoSEQ multiplex PCR; TCRdb stores in-frame clones only, minus some. That table is the source of V, J and clone size, and D and trimming were worked out from the DNA. The sample consists of 660,000 or so clones, 95% to 97% of them appearing once. Sequencing was carried out using naive CD8+ T cells sorted from blood. The chain couples TRBV7-6 to TRBJ2-1; D is unresolved. This TCR was sampled from a woman aged 25 to 39 in good health. The CDR3, as DNA: TGTGCCAGCAGCGGTGGGCCGGTCCGGTCTGTTTGGAATGAGCAGTTCTTC. Its translation is CASSGGPVRSVWNEQFF.